This paragraph covers one T cell receptor beta chain sequence. This specimen comes from a study of blood T cell repertoires in COVID-19. Study details: PBMCs, B-cell-depleted T cells, or T cells were the source of the cDNA or gDNA that made up the material.

Libraries were prepared by immunoSEQ multiplex PCR; TCRdb keeps only in-frame clonotypes and omits some of them. The table includes about 140,000 clones, less than 85% detected once. The CDR3 has 15 residues. With 6 bases removed from V and 1 base from J, the gap between germline ends came to 15 bases. Germline V lookup: CDR1 MNHEY, CDR2 SVGAGI. The V call is TRBV6-5, the J call TRBJ1-1, with a tentative D call TRBD1 (6 bases). The source material was peripheral blood. This TCR was sampled from a human donor in a cohort sampled during active COVID-19. CDR3 sequence: CASRSSGAKNTEAFF. Here the CDR3 DNA reads TGTGCCAGCAGATCTTCAGGGGCCAAGAACACTGAAGCTTTCTTT.